Presented here are 27 T cell receptor beta chains from one specimen sequenced in a study of Ad26.COV2.S vaccination and SARS-CoV-2 variants. Noted treatment: some 20 received Ad26.COV2.S at low or high dose, single or two shots; a few received placebo; per-sample allocation not given. Repertoires come from day 63 after the first vaccine or placebo injection. The assay was immunoSEQ multiplex PCR, and TCRdb's table has in-frame clones only and misses some. The sample has some 240,000 clones, around nine tenths seen once. The sample in question was peripheral blood, obtained in a trial of Ad26.COV2.S vaccine versus placebo. The receptor source for this set is a person between 18 and 65 years old who received the Ad26.COV2.S COVID-19 vaccine or a placebo.

This chain joins TRBV7-9 and TRBJ2-5; TRBD1 agrees at 9 bases. The CDR3 loop spans 18 amino acids. Germline CDR1 is SEHNR and CDR2 is FQNEAQ (reference sequence). The V and J ends lost 4 bases and 5 bases, in that order; junction bases with no gene match: 17. CDR3 amino acids: CASSSVPGQGPGRETQYF. The DNA of the CDR3 is TGTGCCAGCAGCTCAGTTCCGGGACAGGGCCCGGGCCGGGAGACCCAGTACTTC.

CDR3 region: CASSTPPQGEGEKLFF. CDR3 DNA: TGCGCCAGCAGCACCCCTCCCCAGGGAGAAGGGGAAAAACTGTTTTTT. The chain carries TRBV4-1 and TRBJ1-4; perhaps TRBD1 as D (5 bases). The CDR3 sequence is 16 residues long. The V end lost 5 bases, the J end lost 8 bases, and 21 bases lay between the germline ends. The germline V gene encodes CDR1 MGHRA and CDR2 YSYEKL.

The chain joins TRBV7-2 to TRBJ2-1; perhaps TRBD2 as D (5 bases). The V end lost 5 bases, the J end lost 4 bases, and 15 bases lay between the germline ends. The CDR3 length is 15 residues. The V gene's germline CDR1 is SGHTA and CDR2 FQGNSA. CDR3 region: CASSPNSGQYNEQFF. The CDR3 coding sequence is TGTGCCAGCAGCCCCAACAGCGGCCAATACAATGAGCAGTTCTTC.

This clone was observed a single time. J is TRBJ1-2 and V is TRBV19; D is ambiguous. Trimming left V 6 bases short and J 4 bases short, with 18 bases between. CDR1 is LNHDA and CDR2 is SQIVND in the germline V gene (reference sequence). CDR3 length: 15 amino acids. This CDR3 is CASSTRGIRGYGYTF. CDR3 nucleotides: TGTGCCAGTAGCACTCGGGGTATTAGAGGCTATGGCTACACCTTC.

This chain's CDR3 is CSVQGSEDTEAFF. The CDR3 nucleotides read TGCAGCGTTCAGGGGTCCGAGGACACTGAAGCTTTCTTT. The chain is built from TRBV29-1 and TRBJ1-1; possibly TRBD1 for D (6 bases). There are 13 residues in the CDR3. The ends were cut back, 5 bases at V and 3 bases at J, with 13 bases in the middle. Looked up from germline, CDR1 is SQVTM and CDR2 is ANQGSEA. The full variable domain, rest sourced from reference TRBV29-1 and TRBJ1-1, is SAVISQKPSRDICQRGTSLTIQCQVDSQVTMMFWYRQQPGQSLTLIATANQGSEATYESGFVIDKFPISRPNLTFSTLTVSNMSPEDSSIYLCSVQGSEDTEAFFGQGTRLTVV.

The J gene is TRBJ2-3, the V gene TRBV7-9; 8 positions match TRBD2. The V segment lost 3 bases and the J segment 0 bases; nucleotides outside the gene matches: 5. Per the germline V gene, CDR1 is SEHNR and CDR2 is FQNEAQ (reference sequence). This CDR3 has 16 amino acids. This chain's CDR3 is CASSFGLAESTDTQYF. DNA of the CDR3: TGTGCCAGCAGCTTCGGACTAGCAGAGAGCACAGATACGCAGTATTTT.

This chain connects TRBV7-9 to TRBJ1-4; D might be TRBD1 (6 bases). The CDR3 runs to 16 residues. Per germline, CDR1 SEHNR and CDR2 FQNEAQ (reference sequence). V was cut by 5 bases and J by 2 bases, with 15 bases left in between. The CDR3 DNA is TGTGCCAGCAGCACGCCCAGGGGATCGACTAATGAAAAACTGTTTTTT. As protein: CASSTPRGSTNEKLFF.

The chain recombines TRBV7-2 with TRBJ2-3; 11 positions agree with TRBD1. Germline V CDR1 and CDR2: SGHTA, FQGNSA. J lost 6 bases, V lost 5 bases, and 4 bases had no gene match. There are 14 residues in the CDR3. CDR3 nucleotide sequence: TGTGCCAGCAGCCAGGACAGGGGGCGCGATACGCAGTATTTT. As protein: CASSQDRGRDTQYF.

J is TRBJ1-4 and V is TRBV19, with D maybe TRBD1 (5 bases). The V gene's germline CDR1 is LNHDA and CDR2 SQIVND (reference sequence). The V and J ends lost 3 bases and 8 bases respectively, with 16 bases between them. The CDR3 runs to 15 residues. DNA of the CDR3: TGTGCCAGTAGTATGATGAGCAGGGCTGGAGAAAAACTGTTTTTT. Translation: CASSMMSRAGEKLFF.

V usage is TRBV3-1 (or the pseudogene TRBV3-2) and J usage is TRBJ2-5, with a possible D match to TRBD1 (6 bases). Germline assignment: CDR1 LGHDT and CDR2 YNNKEL (reference sequence). Between the trimmed V and J ends, which lost 4 bases and 3 bases, there was a span of 15 bases. This CDR3 is built from 15 residues. CDR3 region: CASSRNPRTEETQYF. The CDR3 DNA sequence: TGTGCCAGCAGCCGTAACCCCCGGACAGAAGAGACCCAGTACTTC.

The V and J genes are TRBV7-8 and TRBJ2-6; weak D call: TRBD1 (6 bases). V was trimmed by 1 base and J by 4 bases, leaving 14 bases between them. CDR3 length equals 17 residues. CDR1 and CDR2 (germline): SGHVS, FQNEAQ. DNA of the CDR3: TGTGCCAGCAGCTTAGAGTCTACCGGGACAGGGGCCAACGTCCTGACTTTC. Translating it yields CASSLESTGTGANVLTF.

Only one count was recorded for this clone. The CDR3 coding sequence is TGTGCCATCAGTGAGTCGTCGCCGTACGAGCAGTACTTC. It yields the protein CAISESSPYEQYF. V is TRBV10-3 and J is TRBJ2-7; D remains ambiguous. The CDR3 spans 13 residues. The germline V and J ends were trimmed by 0 bases and 4 bases, with 7 bases remaining between them. Germline V lookup: CDR1 ENHRY, CDR2 SYGVKD.

The chain couples TRBV6-2 or TRBV6-3 to TRBJ2-6; D might be TRBD2 (5 bases). Germline V gives CDR1 MNHEY, CDR2 SVGEGT. The V end lost 6 bases, the J end lost 0 bases, and 15 bases lay between the germline ends. The CDR3 extends over 17 amino acids. CDR3 bases: TGTGCCAGCAGCCCTGAGGGTCCAGGCTCTGGGGCCAACGTCCTGACTTTC. Encoded protein: CASSPEGPGSGANVLTF.

The CDR3: CASSLGATEARVYTF. The CDR3 DNA sequence: TGTGCCAGTAGTTTGGGGGCTACCGAGGCTAGAGTCTACACCTTC. V is TRBV19 and J is TRBJ1-2; maybe TRBD1 (6 bases). The CDR3 is made up of 15 amino acids. Germline V gene lookup returns CDR1 LNHDA and CDR2 SQIVND (reference sequence). V shed 5 bases and J shed 10 bases, with 23 bases lying between them. Complete variable domain (other parts from reference TRBV19 and TRBJ1-2): DGGITQSPKYLFRKEGQNVTLSCEQNLNHDAMYWYRQDPGQGLRLIYYSQIVNDFQKGDIAEGYSVSREKKESFPLTVTSAQKNPTAFYLCASSLGATEARVYTFGSGTRLTVV.

The chain uses TRBV7-3 and TRBJ2-3; 10 nucleotides agree with TRBD2. V gave up 5 bases and J gave up 7 bases; unmatched junction bases: 9. This CDR3 contains 15 residues. Germline CDR1 is SGHTA and CDR2 is FQGTGA. As DNA, the CDR3 is TGTGCCAGCAGCACCAGCGGGGGGGCCGCAAATACGCAGTATTTT. This encodes CASSTSGGAANTQYF.

The gene calls are TRBV6-2 or TRBV6-3 and TRBJ2-3; 11 nucleotides agree with TRBD2. There are 15 residues in the CDR3. After removal of 5 bases from V and 6 bases from J, the junction contained 7 bases not matched to a gene. CDR1 is MNHEY, CDR2 SVGEGT, per germline. The CDR3 DNA reads TGTGCCAGCAGTCCACTAGCGGGGGATTGGGATACGCAGTATTTT. As protein: CASSPLAGDWDTQYF.

The chain employs TRBV4-1 and TRBJ1-5, with 11 bases that match TRBD1. V was clipped by 0 bases and J by 7 bases; unmatched bases: 5. The length of the CDR3 is 16 residues. CDR1 MGHRA and CDR2 YSYEKL come from the germline V gene. CDR3 sequence: CASSQEEGQGGQPQHF. Written as DNA, the CDR3 is TGCGCCAGCAGCCAAGAGGAGGGACAGGGGGGCCAGCCCCAGCATTTT.

The chain combines TRBV6-2 or TRBV6-3 with TRBJ1-1; D uncertain. The CDR3 has 12 amino acids. V gave up 4 bases and J gave up 6 bases, with 9 bases separating them. CDR1 and CDR2 (germline): MNHEY, SVGEGT. The CDR3 loop reads CASSSGSPEAFF. The CDR3 coding sequence is TGTGCCAGCAGTTCTGGGAGTCCTGAAGCTTTCTTT.

This clone was recorded at least ten times. The V gene is TRBV11-2, the J gene TRBJ2-7, with TRBD1 identical over 8 bases. With V trimmed by 5 bases and J by 5 bases, 11 bases remained unmatched. The germline gives CDR1 SGHAT, CDR2 FQNNGV. The length of the CDR3 is 15 residues. DNA of the CDR3: TGTGCCAGCAGCGGAGGGACAGGATTATTCCACGAGCAGTACTTC. It encodes CASSGGTGLFHEQYF. Using reference TRBV11-2 and TRBJ2-7 for the parts outside the CDR3, the full variable domain is EAGVAQSPRYKIIEKRQSVAFWCNPISGHATLYWYQQILGQGPKLLIQFQNNGVVDDSQLPKDRFSAERLKGVDSTLKIQPAKLEDSAVYLCASSGGTGLFHEQYFGPGTRLTVT.

This clone was observed once. The chain employs TRBV5-4 and TRBJ1-2; 7 nucleotides agree with TRBD1. The length of the CDR3 is 16 residues. V gave up 4 bases and J gave up 0 bases; unmatched junction bases: 9. The germline CDR1 and CDR2 sequences are SGHNT and YYREEE (reference sequence). Here the CDR3 reads CASSQFTGTANYGYTF. For the CDR3, the DNA is TGTGCCAGCAGCCAATTTACCGGGACAGCTAACTATGGCTACACCTTC.

The gene calls are TRBV4-2 and TRBJ2-3; 9 positions match TRBD2. Germline loops: CDR1 LGHNA, CDR2 YNFKEQ. The length of the CDR3 is 15 residues. V lost 4 bases, J lost 4 bases, and 6 bases stayed unmatched. The CDR3 coding sequence is TGTGCCAGCAGCCCCGGGATAGCGGGGGCAGATACGCAGTATTTT. This sequence encodes CASSPGIAGADTQYF.

The chain combines TRBV15 with TRBJ2-1; 9 bases map to TRBD2. Germline V lookup: CDR1 LNHNV, CDR2 YYDKDF (reference sequence). The CDR3 runs to 16 residues. J lost 6 bases, V lost 0 bases, and 6 bases had no gene match. The CDR3 DNA reads TGTGCCACCAGCAGAGAACAGGGGACTAGCAGCAATGAGCAGTTCTTC. Encoded protein: CATSREQGTSSNEQFF.

The chain links TRBV29-1 to TRBJ1-5; D possibly corresponds to TRBD1 (5 bases). Germline V lookup: CDR1 SQVTM, CDR2 ANQGSEA. The length of the CDR3 is 13 residues. Deletions cut 6 bases from V and 11 bases from J, with 20 bases between. DNA for the CDR3: TGCAGCGTCTGCGACAGTGGGGGTACAGCCCAGCATTTT. Protein sequence: CSVCDSGGTAQHF.

The rearrangement links TRBV6-5 to TRBJ1-6, with unresolved D. This CDR3 is built from 12 residues. V lost 5 bases and J 9 bases, leaving 8 bases between the germline ends. Germline-derived CDR1 and CDR2 are MNHEY and SVGAGI. CDR3 sequence reads: CASSHGGSPLHF. CDR3 nucleotide sequence: TGTGCCAGCAGTCACGGAGGTTCACCCCTCCACTTT.

V usage is TRBV4-1 and J usage is TRBJ1-3; no definite D call. The CDR3 is 14 residues long. Deletions cut 0 bases from V and 6 bases from J, with 9 bases between. Germline CDR1 reads MGHRA; CDR2 reads YSYEKL. CDR3 sequence reads: CASSQEDGINTIYF. The CDR3 DNA follows: TGCGCCAGCAGCCAAGAGGACGGAATAAACACCATATATTTT.

V and J are TRBV2 and TRBJ1-3, with D unclear. Trimming left V 4 bases short and J 0 bases short, with 4 bases between. The germline gives CDR1 SNHLY, CDR2 FYNNEI. The CDR3 consists of 13 residues. CDR3 in DNA: TGTGCCAGCAGTGGACTCTCTGGAAACACCATATATTTT. This gives the protein CASSGLSGNTIYF.

The chain combines TRBV24-1 with TRBJ2-4; no clear D. The CDR3 has 11 amino acids. Germline V gene lookup returns CDR1 KGHDR and CDR2 SFDVKD. Trimming shortened V by 1 base and J by 9 bases, and 3 bases separated the two germline ends. The CDR3 region has the DNA TGTGCCACCAGTGATTTTGGCATTCAGTACTTC. This translates into CATSDFGIQYF.